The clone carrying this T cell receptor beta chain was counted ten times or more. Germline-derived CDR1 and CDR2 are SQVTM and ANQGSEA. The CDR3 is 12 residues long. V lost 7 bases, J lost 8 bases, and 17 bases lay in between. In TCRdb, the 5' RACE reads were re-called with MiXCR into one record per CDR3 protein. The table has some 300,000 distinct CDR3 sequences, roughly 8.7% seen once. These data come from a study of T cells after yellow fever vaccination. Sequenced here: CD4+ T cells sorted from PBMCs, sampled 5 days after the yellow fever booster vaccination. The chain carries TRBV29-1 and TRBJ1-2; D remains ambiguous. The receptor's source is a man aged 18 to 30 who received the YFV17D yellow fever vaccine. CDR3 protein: CSAEGRLRGYTF. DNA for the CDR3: TGCAGCGCCGAAGGCCGCCTGAGAGGCTACACCTTC.